The clone carrying this T cell receptor delta chain was detected a few times. This sample is part of a study of γδ T cells in repeated Plasmodium falciparum infection. The wider study: Age- and gender-matched Australian children served as comparison for malaria-exposed Malian children.

The V segment lost 9 bases and the J segment 6 bases; nucleotides outside the gene matches: 26. Germline values: CDR1 TSWWSYY, CDR2 QGS. There are 19 residues in the CDR3. TCRdb re-called clones from the multiplex PCR reads using CATT. Among 70,000 to 95,000 delta-chain clones listed, about 1.5% were seen once. Gammadelta T cells were flow-sorted from PBMC into Vgamma9/Vdelta2+ and Vdelta2-negative populations for bulk analysis. The rearrangement links TRDV1 to TRDJ1; TRDD3 matches at 9 bases. The receptor was derived from a pool of human donors (malaria-infected and uninfected, not separated). The sample taken for sequencing was gamma-delta T cells from blood. Written as DNA, the CDR3 is TGTGCTCTGGATTCAGCCTTGAACTTTAGGTACTGGGGGAGGTATAAACTCATCTTT. Protein product: CALDSALNFRYWGRYKLIF.